The 21 T cell receptor beta chains below were found in one sample sequenced in a study of T cell responses to AZD1222 COVID-19 vaccine. Measured with immunoSEQ multiplex PCR; TCRdb has only the in-frame clones, and not every one. The sample includes over 75,000 clones, over 85% of them seen just once. The material sequenced was peripheral blood, taken on day 0 of AZD1222 vaccination. The receptor source for this set is an adult in good health.

The genes are TRBV10-3 and TRBJ1-5; tentative D call: TRBD1 (5 bases). CDR1 is ENHRY, CDR2 SYGVKD, per germline. The CDR3 totals 13 residues. Trimming removed 6 bases at V and 6 bases at J, with 12 bases between. This CDR3 is CAIRSLDSQPQHF. CDR3 DNA sequence: TGTGCCATCAGGAGCCTAGACAGTCAGCCCCAGCATTTT.

This chain uses TRBV29-1 with TRBJ2-4; 7 bases line up with TRBD2. The V and J ends lost 0 bases and 7 bases, in that order; junction bases with no gene match: 9. This CDR3 is built from 15 residues. CDR1 and CDR2 from the germline V gene are SQVTM and ANQGSEA. This CDR3 reads CSVEEGRGGTNIQYF. Here the CDR3 DNA reads TGCAGCGTTGAAGAGGGTCGCGGGGGTACGAACATTCAGTACTTC.

The J gene is TRBJ2-2, the V gene TRBV18, with 7 nucleotides matching TRBD1. CDR3 length equals 16 residues. Germline CDR1 and CDR2: KGHSH and LQKENI. The V gene end was trimmed by 1 base and the J gene end by 6 bases; junction bases not matched to a gene: 8. This CDR3 reads CASSPLDRAAAGELFF. As DNA, the CDR3 is TGTGCCAGCTCACCACTCGACAGGGCCGCTGCCGGGGAGCTGTTTTTT.

The chain combines TRBV5-4 with TRBJ2-5; 15 bases agree with TRBD2. This CDR3 region has 15 residues. Germline loops: CDR1 SGHNT, CDR2 YYREEE (reference sequence). The V gene end was trimmed by 3 bases and the J gene end by 4 bases; junction bases not matched to a gene: 1. Here the CDR3 DNA reads TGTGCCAGCAGCTGGGGACTAGCGGGGGGAGAGACCCAGTACTTC. This translates into CASSWGLAGGETQYF.

This chain joins TRBV30 and TRBJ1-2, with 9 bases aligning to TRBD1. This CDR3 is 12 amino acids long. Trimming removed 2 bases from V and 10 bases from J; junction bases left unmatched: 5. CDR1 is GTSNPN and CDR2 is SVGIG in the germline V gene (reference sequence). The CDR3: CAWSYGTGNYTF. In nucleotides, the CDR3 is TGTGCCTGGAGTTATGGGACAGGGAACTACACCTTC. Complete variable domain (other parts from reference TRBV30 and TRBJ1-2): SQTIHQWPATLVQPVGSPLSLECTVEGTSNPNLYWYRQAAGRGLQLLFYSVGIGQISSEVPQNLSASRPQDRQFILSSKKLLLSDSGFYLCAWSYGTGNYTFGSGTRLTVV.

This chain joins TRBV7-2 and TRBJ2-3, with 10 bases aligning to TRBD2. Germline V lookup: CDR1 SGHTA, CDR2 FQGNSA. The CDR3 is 17 amino acids. The J segment lost 4 bases and the V segment lost 5 bases, leaving 12 bases of the junction unmatched. Written as DNA, the CDR3 is TGTGCCAGCAGCACCCGGGGGGTAGCGGGGGGCGCAGATACGCAGTATTTT. Protein product: CASSTRGVAGGADTQYF. Looking up the rest from reference TRBV7-2 and TRBJ2-3 gives the full variable domain: GAGVSQSPSNKVTEKGKDVELRCDPISGHTALYWYRQSLGQGLEFLIYFQGNSAPDKSGLPSDRFSAERTGGSVSTLTIQRTQQEDSAVYLCASSTRGVAGGADTQYFGPGTRLTVL.

CDR3 region: CASSLRLADNEQFF. The CDR3 DNA reads as TGTGCCAGCAGCTTAAGGCTAGCGGACAATGAGCAGTTCTTC. The chain is built from TRBV7-9 and TRBJ2-1; 7 bases are a match to TRBD2. Germline V lookup: CDR1 SEHNR, CDR2 FQNEAQ (reference sequence). The CDR3 covers 14 residues. The ends lost 2 bases at V and 5 bases at J; junction bases unmatched: 3.

The genes are TRBV9 and TRBJ2-1; 7 bases are shared with TRBD2. This CDR3 contains 15 residues. The junction had 5 bases not matched to a gene; V was cut back by 4 bases and J by 1 base. In germline, CDR1 is SGDLS, CDR2 YYNGEE. CDR3 DNA: TGTGCCAGCAGCACAGCTAGCGGATCCTACAATGAGCAGTTCTTC. Its protein is CASSTASGSYNEQFF.

CDR3 in amino acids: CSVTSGSNTGELFF. CDR3 coding DNA: TGCAGCGTTACTAGCGGATCGAACACCGGGGAGCTGTTTTTT. The chain has TRBV29-1 and TRBJ2-2, with 8 bases lining up with TRBD2. The CDR3 sequence is 14 residues long. J gave up 0 bases and V 5 bases, and 2 bases lay outside the gene matches. The germline gives CDR1 SQVTM, CDR2 ANQGSEA.

In this sample, this clone turned up a few times. The chain employs TRBV7-2 and TRBJ1-1; D remains unclear. CDR1 and CDR2 (germline): SGHTA, FQGNSA. V lost 2 bases, J lost 4 bases, and 11 bases lay in between. CDR3 length equals 14 residues. CDR3 nucleotides: TGTGCCAGCAGCTTAAAAGGGCTAGGCACTGAAGCTTTCTTT. Translation: CASSLKGLGTEAFF.

V usage is TRBV2 and J usage is TRBJ2-2; a weak D match, TRBD2 (6 bases). Trimming shortened V by 7 bases and J by 0 bases, and 12 bases separated the two germline ends. CDR3 size: 15 residues. Germline values: CDR1 SNHLY, CDR2 FYNNEI. The DNA for the CDR3 is TGTGCCAGCATAGCGGCGGAAACGAACACCGGGGAGCTGTTTTTT. This encodes CASIAAETNTGELFF.

V is TRBV2 and J is TRBJ2-7; 7 bases match TRBD2. The CDR3 consists of 13 residues. Looked up from germline, CDR1 is SNHLY and CDR2 is FYNNEI. Trimming took 8 bases from V and 0 from J; bases not matched to a gene: 4. The CDR3 sequence: CASLGGDSYEQYF. The CDR3 nucleotides read TGTGCCAGCTTGGGGGGGGACTCCTACGAGCAGTACTTC.

This sequence joins TRBV27 and TRBJ1-2; no firm D call. The CDR3 is made up of 12 amino acids. CDR1 is MNHEY, CDR2 SMNVEV, per germline (reference sequence). With 5 bases removed from V and 8 bases from J, the gap between germline ends came to 12 bases. CDR3 in DNA: TGTGCCAGCAGTCACTTCCTCGGAGGCTACACCTTC. Its translation is CASSHFLGGYTF.

The V and J genes are TRBV5-4 and TRBJ1-3; no firm D call. V lost 4 bases and J lost 0, with 8 bases in between. Germline V gives CDR1 SGHNT, CDR2 YYREEE (reference sequence). The CDR3 is made up of 14 amino acids. CDR3 in amino acids: CASSEEASGNTIYF. The CDR3 nucleotides are TGTGCCAGCAGCGAGGAAGCCTCTGGAAACACCATATATTTT.

The chain is built from TRBV11-2 and TRBJ2-4; 7 nucleotides align to TRBD2. Germline V gives CDR1 SGHAT, CDR2 FQNNGV. The CDR3 totals 14 residues. Trimming at V came to 5 bases and at J to 3 bases, leaving 4 bases not matched to a gene. The CDR3 DNA sequence: TGTGCCAGCAGCGGGAGGGAGGGCAAAAACATTCAGTACTTC. Translating it yields CASSGREGKNIQYF.

The chain employs TRBV19 and TRBJ1-2; 9 positions agree with TRBD1. V trimming: 5 bases; J trimming: 4 bases; junction bases outside the gene matches: 5. CDR1 and CDR2 (germline): LNHDA, SQIVND (reference sequence). The CDR3 is made up of 14 amino acids. CDR3 protein: CASSGRQGVYGYTF. For the CDR3, the DNA is TGTGCCAGTAGTGGCCGACAGGGGGTCTATGGCTACACCTTC.

The V and J genes are TRBV7-2 and TRBJ2-1; 11 nucleotides line up with TRBD2. V lost 1 base and J lost 4; bases outside the gene matches: 3. CDR1 is SGHTA, CDR2 FQGNSA, per germline. CDR3 length: 16 amino acids. The CDR3 here is CASSLDPSGGYNEQFF. DNA for the CDR3: TGTGCCAGCAGCTTAGACCCTAGCGGGGGGTACAATGAGCAGTTCTTC.

This clone occurred once. The CDR3 sequence is CASSLSGRAGYTEAFF. CDR3 coding DNA: TGTGCCAGCAGTTTAAGCGGCAGGGCAGGGTACACTGAAGCTTTCTTT. V is TRBV27 and J is TRBJ1-1; a possible D gene is TRBD1 (5 bases). There are 16 residues in the CDR3. The V gene lost 2 bases and the J gene lost 3 bases, with 16 bases spanning the gap. Germline V gene data show CDR1 as MNHEY and CDR2 as SMNVEV (reference sequence).

The chain carries TRBV5-1 and TRBJ2-3; D might be TRBD2 (6 bases). V was trimmed by 2 bases and J by 5 bases, leaving 24 bases between them. Germline CDR1 and CDR2: SGHRS and YFSETQ. The CDR3 is made up of 18 amino acids. CDR3 region: CASSFRPLGSGGEDTQYF. The CDR3 DNA is TGCGCCAGCAGCTTCCGCCCCCTGGGTAGCGGCGGGGAAGATACGCAGTATTTT. Full variable domain (missing parts from reference TRBV5-1 and TRBJ2-3): KAGVTQTPRYLIKTRGQQVTLSCSPISGHRSVSWYQQTPGQGLQFLFEYFSETQRNKGNFPGRFSGRQFSNSRSEMNVSTLELGDSALYLCASSFRPLGSGGEDTQYFGPGTRLTVL.

On this clone itself: The sample has other DNA sequences that encode this CDR3 too. The chain combines TRBV7-2 with TRBJ2-3, with unresolved D. The germline V gene has CDR1 SGHTA and CDR2 FQGNSA. The CDR3 consists of 12 residues. V gave up 4 bases and J gave up 3 bases, with 5 bases separating them. The DNA for the CDR3 is TGTGCCAGCAGCTCATATACAGATACGCAGTATTTT. Residues: CASSSYTDTQYF.

J is TRBJ2-3 and V is TRBV19; no definite D call. The V gene's germline CDR1 is LNHDA and CDR2 SQIVND (reference sequence). The CDR3 sequence is 17 residues long. The germline V and J ends were trimmed by 0 bases and 0 bases, with 13 bases remaining between them. This CDR3 is CASSIDRSAVSTDTQYF. In DNA form, the CDR3 reads TGTGCCAGTAGTATAGATAGGTCGGCGGTTAGCACAGATACGCAGTATTTT.